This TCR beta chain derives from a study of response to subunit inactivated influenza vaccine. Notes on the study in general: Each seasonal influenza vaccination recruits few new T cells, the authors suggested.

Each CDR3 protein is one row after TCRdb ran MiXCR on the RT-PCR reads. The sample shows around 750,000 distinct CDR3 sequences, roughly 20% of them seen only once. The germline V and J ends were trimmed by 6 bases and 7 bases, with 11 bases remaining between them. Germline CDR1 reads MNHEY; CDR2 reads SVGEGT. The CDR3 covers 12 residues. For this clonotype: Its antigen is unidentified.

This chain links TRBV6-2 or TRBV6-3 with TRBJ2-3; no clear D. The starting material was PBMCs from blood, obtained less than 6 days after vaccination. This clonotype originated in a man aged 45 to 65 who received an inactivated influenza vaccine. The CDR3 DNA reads TGTGCCAGCAGGAACACTCGAAATACGCAGTATTTT. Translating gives CASRNTRNTQYF.